The 10 T cell receptor beta chains listed next were all sequenced from one sample in a study of blood T cell repertoires in COVID-19. Using immunoSEQ multiplex PCR, the repertoire was profiled, and TCRdb retains in-frame clones only, with some absent. In the table there are approximately 74,000 clones, approximately 88% of which are singletons. Sequencing used peripheral blood. Receptor source: an older woman with acute or convalescent COVID-19.

CDR3 nucleotide sequence: TGCGCCAGCAGCTTGCAGTCGGGGGGCTTGGGTGGCTACACCTTC. It translates to CASSLQSGGLGGYTF. The rearrangement uses TRBV5-1 and TRBJ1-2, with D possibly being TRBD1 (6 bases). V lost 1 base and J lost 7, with 17 bases in between. The CDR3 extends over 15 amino acids. CDR1 and CDR2 (germline): SGHRS, YFSETQ.

The chain carries TRBV4-2 and TRBJ2-3, with 16 nucleotides matching TRBD2. This CDR3 spans 20 amino acids. The germline V gene has CDR1 LGHNA and CDR2 YNFKEQ. Trimming took 0 bases from V and 5 from J; bases not matched to a gene: 11. CDR3 sequence reads: CASSQDPLRGTSGRGDTQYF. In DNA, the CDR3 is TGTGCCAGCAGCCAAGATCCCCTCCGAGGGACTAGCGGGAGGGGAGATACGCAGTATTTT.

DNA for the CDR3: TGTGCCAGCAGCCCGCTCCGGGGACTAGCGGGCTACGAGCAGTACGTC. Its translation is CASSPLRGLAGYEQYV. The chain links TRBV11-2 to TRBJ2-7; the match to TRBD2 covers 12 bases. CDR3 length: 16 residues. Germline trimming cut 5 bases from V and 3 bases from J; bases unmatched to any gene: 8. From germline, CDR1 is SGHAT and CDR2 FQNNGV.

This clone was found once. V and J are TRBV18 and TRBJ1-1; TRBD1 matches 8 bases. CDR1 is KGHSH, CDR2 LQKENI, per germline. There are 15 residues in the CDR3. Germline trimming cut 3 bases from V and 1 base from J; bases unmatched to any gene: 4. CDR3 bases: TGTGCCAGCTCACCGCAGGGGGCGGGGAACACTGAAGCTTTCTTT. Protein sequence: CASSPQGAGNTEAFF.

This sequence joins TRBV7-2 and TRBJ2-5; a possible D gene is TRBD2 (6 bases). The CDR3 spans 15 residues. With 6 bases removed from V and 2 bases from J, the gap between germline ends came to 16 bases. Germline CDR1 is SGHTA and CDR2 is FQGNSA. CDR3 residues: CASSRDRRGQETQYF. The CDR3, as DNA: TGTGCCAGCAGTCGAGATCGACGGGGGCAAGAGACCCAGTACTTC.

This chain links TRBV4-2 with TRBJ2-1; 9 positions agree with TRBD2. V was pared by 8 bases and J by 5 bases, with 13 bases of the junction left unmatched. CDR1 and CDR2 (germline): LGHNA, YNFKEQ. The length of the CDR3 is 16 residues. Here the CDR3 DNA reads TGTGCCAGCGCAGAGGAGAGCGGGAGGAGGAACAATGAGCAGTTCTTC. Amino acids: CASAEESGRRNNEQFF.

The chain employs TRBV4-2 and TRBJ1-2; the D gene is possibly TRBD1 (6 bases). CDR1 and CDR2 from the germline V gene are LGHNA and YNFKEQ. V shed 8 bases and J shed 2 bases, with 18 bases lying between them. The CDR3 loop spans 15 amino acids. The CDR3 DNA follows: TGTGCCAGCGCTAATAAAGGTACAGGGAACTATGGCTACACCTTC. Its translation: CASANKGTGNYGYTF.

This clone was seen a single time. The gene calls are TRBV6-5 and TRBJ2-5; 9 nucleotides agree with TRBD1. V trimming: 8 bases; J trimming: 4 bases; junction bases outside the gene matches: 5. There are 13 residues in the CDR3. Per germline, CDR1 MNHEY and CDR2 SVGAGI. This chain's CDR3 is CASGLGQGETQYF. CDR3 coding DNA: TGTGCCAGCGGTTTGGGACAGGGAGAGACCCAGTACTTC.

The chain is built from TRBV28 and TRBJ1-4; perhaps TRBD1 as D (5 bases). Deletions cut 7 bases from V and 4 bases from J, with 10 bases between. This CDR3 region has 13 residues. CDR1 and CDR2 (germline): MDHEN, SYDVKM. The CDR3 loop reads CASNRGINEKLFF. CDR3 DNA: TGTGCCAGCAACCGGGGGATTAATGAAAAACTGTTTTTT. The whole variable domain, filled in from reference TRBV28 and TRBJ1-4, reads DVKVTQSSRYLVKRTGEKVFLECVQDMDHENMFWYRQDPGLGLRLIYFSYDVKMKEKGDIPEGYSVSREKKERFSLILESASTNQTSMYLCASNRGINEKLFFGSGTQLSVL.

The chain carries TRBV5-6 and TRBJ2-4; possible D gene TRBD1, 7 bases. Germline V CDR1 and CDR2: SGHDT, YYEEEE. V dropped 4 bases and J dropped 3 bases, with 14 bases sitting between them. CDR3 size: 15 residues. This CDR3 reads CASSDLRGDKNIQYF. The DNA for the CDR3 is TGTGCCAGCAGCGACCTCAGGGGGGACAAAAACATTCAGTACTTC.